This T cell receptor beta chain was found in a study of graft-versus-host responses after intestinal transplantation. Comment on this clone: Its antigen is still unknown.

Some clones are missing from TCRdb's copy, which holds only in-frame ones; the method was immunoSEQ multiplex PCR. Altogether approximately 110,000 clones are present, 93% being singletons, with the ten largest covering less than 1.5%. The receptor was isolated from a human donor who was the organ donor for an intestinal transplant. This specimen consisted of unstimulated CD8+ T cells sorted from spleen or lymph node cells, obtained before transplant.

CDR3 in DNA: TGTGCCAGCAGTATCTCAGGGGGCTCCTACAATGAGCAGTTCTTC. This encodes CASSISGGSYNEQFF. The chain couples TRBV27 to TRBJ2-1; 7 bases line up with TRBD1. From germline, CDR1 is MNHEY and CDR2 SMNVEV (reference sequence). This CDR3 is built from 15 residues. The V gene end was trimmed by 5 bases and the J gene end by 0 bases; junction bases not matched to a gene: 4.